The present TCR beta chain was sequenced within a study of blood T cell repertoires in COVID-19. Study at large: Sources were T cells, B-cell-depleted T cells, or PBMCs; the material itself was cDNA or gDNA.

The CDR3 has 13 amino acids. CDR1 is MGHDK, CDR2 SYGVNS, per germline. Trimming removed 3 bases from V and 8 bases from J, with 10 bases in between. Per the original methods: Amplification with reference gene primers provided the estimates of nucleated cell counts. Assay used: immunoSEQ multiplex PCR; TCRdb lists only in-frame clones, some missing. Clone size and the V and J calls come from that table; the DNA yielded D and trimming. Here the sample spans more than 350,000 clones, more than 70% being singletons. The sequencing sample was made of peripheral blood. This sequence joins TRBV25-1 and TRBJ1-4; TRBD1 is a possible D gene (5 bases). The sequence was collected from a woman in her twenties or thirties with COVID-19, enrolled during active disease. CDR3 protein: CASSEPRGEKLFF. The CDR3 DNA reads as TGTGCCAGCAGTGAGCCCCGGGGGGAAAAACTGTTTTTT. Variable domain in full (rest from reference TRBV25-1 and TRBJ1-4): EADIYQTPRYLVIGTGKKITLECSQTMGHDKMYWYQQDPGMELHLIHYSYGVNSTEKGDLSSESTVSRIRTEHFPLTLESARPSHTSQYLCASSEPRGEKLFFGSGTQLSVL.